The rows below give T cell receptor beta chains drawn from one sample of a study of blood T cell repertoires in COVID-19. Clones were sequenced by immunoSEQ multiplex PCR, and TCRdb holds only the in-frame ones, with some missing. Of a few hundred thousand clones listed, 86% are singletons. Source material: peripheral blood. These receptors were obtained from a woman between 55 and 75 years old with COVID-19, enrolled during active disease. The CDR3 runs from the conserved cysteine through the conserved F or W. D genes are given only for firm matches. The size field is filled for only some rows; it gives once, few, many or a size class.

V gene: TRBV6-1
J gene: TRBJ2-3
clone size: .
D gene: TRBD1
CDR3 protein: CASSDGTVLDTQYF
CDR3 DNA: TGTGCCAGCAGTGACGGGACAGTTTTGGATACGCAGTATTTT

V gene: TRBV9
J gene: TRBJ2-2
clone size: .
D gene: .
CDR3 protein: CASSVRGGGTTGELFF
CDR3 DNA: TGTGCCAGCAGCGTAAGGGGTGGGGGGACCACCGGGGAGCTGTTTTTT

V gene: TRBV4-1
J gene: TRBJ2-3
clone size: .
D gene: TRBD2
CDR3 protein: CASSPPPGAGGGTQYF
CDR3 DNA: TGCGCCAGCAGCCCACCGCCAGGAGCGGGGGGGGGTACGCAGTATTTT

V gene: TRBV30
J gene: TRBJ1-5
clone size: .
D gene: .
CDR3 protein: CAWSLGARGQPQHF
CDR3 DNA: TGTGCCTGGAGTTTAGGGGCAAGGGGTCAGCCCCAGCATTTT

V gene: TRBV6-5
J gene: TRBJ1-2
clone size: .
D gene: TRBD1
CDR3 protein: CASGWGGTGIYGYTF
CDR3 DNA: TGTGCCAGCGGGTGGGGGGGGACAGGGATCTATGGCTACACCTTC

V gene: TRBV25-1
J gene: TRBJ2-7
clone size: .
D gene: .
CDR3 protein: CASSEYQAGSSYEQYF
CDR3 DNA: TGTGCCAGCAGTGAATATCAGGCGGGGAGCTCCTACGAGCAGTACTTC

V gene: TRBV29-1
J gene: TRBJ1-1
clone size: .
D gene: .
CDR3 protein: CSVLGGRNTEAFF
CDR3 DNA: TGCAGCGTTTTGGGAGGACGGAACACTGAAGCTTTCTTT

V gene: TRBV11-2
J gene: TRBJ2-1
clone size: .
D gene: TRBD2
CDR3 protein: CASSPRAGVTPHEQFF
CDR3 DNA: TGTGCCAGCAGCCCTAGAGCGGGGGTAACCCCCCATGAGCAGTTCTTC

V gene: TRBV6-6
J gene: TRBJ1-1
clone size: .
D gene: TRBD1
CDR3 protein: CASSYNDRGGGTEAFF
CDR3 DNA: TGTGCCAGCAGTTACAATGACAGGGGCGGTGGGACTGAAGCTTTCTTT

V gene: TRBV5-4
J gene: TRBJ2-1
clone size: .
D gene: TRBD2
CDR3 protein: CASSLAERGGLNEQFF
CDR3 DNA: TGTGCCAGCAGCTTGGCCGAACGGGGGGGACTAAATGAGCAGTTCTTC

V gene: TRBV28
J gene: TRBJ1-2
clone size: .
D gene: .
CDR3 protein: CASSDPRGYTF
CDR3 DNA: TGTGCCAGCAGTGATCCGCGGGGCTACACCTTC

V gene: TRBV6-5
J gene: TRBJ1-5
clone size: .
D gene: .
CDR3 protein: CASTPGALRYQPQHF
CDR3 DNA: TGTGCCAGCACCCCTGGAGCCCTCCGGTACCAGCCCCAGCATTTT

V gene: TRBV27
J gene: TRBJ1-1
clone size: .
D gene: .
CDR3 protein: CASSFGTPNTEAFF
CDR3 DNA: TGTGCCAGCAGTTTCGGGACACCGAACACTGAAGCTTTCTTT

V gene: TRBV7-8
J gene: TRBJ1-4
clone size: .
D gene: TRBD1
CDR3 protein: CASSSGQGYEKLFF
CDR3 DNA: TGTGCCAGCAGCTCGGGACAGGGGTATGAAAAACTGTTTTTT

V gene: TRBV11-3
J gene: TRBJ1-1
clone size: .
D gene: TRBD1
CDR3 protein: CASSPRTGGFAEAFF
CDR3 DNA: TGTGCCAGCAGCCCGCGGACAGGGGGCTTCGCTGAAGCTTTCTTT

V gene: TRBV5-1
J gene: TRBJ1-1
clone size: .
D gene: .
CDR3 protein: CASSLLNSEAFF
CDR3 DNA: TGCGCCAGCAGCTTGCTTAACAGTGAAGCTTTCTTT

V gene: TRBV9
J gene: TRBJ1-6
clone size: .
D gene: .
CDR3 protein: CASGGDSPLHF
CDR3 DNA: TGTGCCAGCGGGGGGGATTCACCCCTCCACTTT

V gene: TRBV19
J gene: TRBJ1-3
clone size: .
D gene: .
CDR3 protein: CASRTFSGNTIYF
CDR3 DNA: TGTGCCAGTCGGACATTCTCTGGAAACACCATATATTTT

V gene: TRBV7-8
J gene: TRBJ1-4
clone size: .
D gene: .
CDR3 protein: CASSLTVAGVTNEKLFF
CDR3 DNA: TGTGCCAGCAGCTTAACGGTCGCAGGGGTCACTAATGAAAAACTGTTTTTT

V gene: TRBV19
J gene: TRBJ1-4
clone size: .
D gene: TRBD1
CDR3 protein: CASSDREREKLFF
CDR3 DNA: TGTGCCAGTAGCGACAGGGAAAGGGAAAAACTGTTTTTT

V gene: TRBV1
J gene: TRBJ2-5
clone size: .
D gene: .
CDR3 protein: CTSSQKYPGQSQETQYF
CDR3 DNA: TGCACCAGCAGCCAGAAATATCCGGGACAGAGCCAAGAGACCCAGTACTTC

V gene: TRBV27
J gene: TRBJ1-1
clone size: few
D gene: .
CDR3 protein: CASSLSGRGTEAFF
CDR3 DNA: TGTGCCAGCAGTTTATCGGGCAGGGGAACTGAAGCTTTCTTT

V gene: TRBV7-8
J gene: TRBJ2-7
clone size: .
D gene: .
CDR3 protein: CASSLETDIYEQYF
CDR3 DNA: TGTGCCAGCAGCTTAGAGACAGATATATACGAGCAGTACTTC

V gene: TRBV5-1
J gene: TRBJ1-2
clone size: many
D gene: TRBD1
CDR3 protein: CASSQGQPKDGYTF
CDR3 DNA: TGCGCCAGCAGCCAGGGACAGCCTAAGGATGGCTACACCTTC

V gene: TRBV7-3
J gene: TRBJ1-2
clone size: few
D gene: .
CDR3 protein: CASSPDRREGYTF
CDR3 DNA: TGTGCCAGCAGCCCGGATAGGAGGGAAGGCTACACCTTC

V gene: TRBV6-5
J gene: TRBJ1-2
clone size: .
D gene: .
CDR3 protein: CASSPGGGVSYTF
CDR3 DNA: TGTGCCAGCAGCCCCGGAGGAGGGGTGAGCTACACCTTC

V gene: TRBV10-3
J gene: TRBJ2-3
clone size: .
D gene: TRBD1
CDR3 protein: CAARTGQTDTQYF
CDR3 DNA: TGTGCCGCGCGGACAGGTCAAACAGATACGCAGTATTTT

V gene: TRBV19
J gene: TRBJ2-5
clone size: once
D gene: TRBD2
CDR3 protein: CASSLRRGDGETQYF
CDR3 DNA: TGTGCCAGTAGCCTCCGTCGGGGGGACGGGGAGACCCAGTACTTC

V gene: TRBV6-4
J gene: TRBJ2-5
clone size: .
D gene: .
CDR3 protein: CASSPPQETQYF
CDR3 DNA: TGTGCCAGCAGTCCTCCTCAAGAGACCCAGTACTTC

V gene: TRBV5-1
J gene: TRBJ1-1
clone size: .
D gene: .
CDR3 protein: CASSPTRNTEAFF
CDR3 DNA: TGCGCCAGCAGCCCCACGCGTAACACTGAAGCTTTCTTT

V gene: TRBV5-1
J gene: TRBJ2-2
clone size: .
D gene: TRBD2
CDR3 protein: CASSLRTSGGTGELFF
CDR3 DNA: TGCGCCAGCAGCTTGAGGACTAGCGGCGGCACCGGGGAGCTGTTTTTT

V gene: TRBV5-1
J gene: TRBJ1-3
clone size: once
D gene: .
CDR3 protein: CASSFSPGGVGNTIYF
CDR3 DNA: TGCGCCAGCAGCTTTTCACCGGGAGGGGTCGGAAACACCATATATTTT

V gene: TRBV7-9
J gene: TRBJ2-2
clone size: .
D gene: TRBD2
CDR3 protein: CASSRGLSPRELFF
CDR3 DNA: TGTGCCAGCAGCCGGGGACTATCTCCCCGGGAGCTGTTTTTT

V gene: TRBV30
J gene: TRBJ1-2
clone size: .
D gene: TRBD1
CDR3 protein: CAWSPQDRVNYGYTF
CDR3 DNA: TGTGCCTGGAGTCCTCAAGACAGGGTAAACTATGGCTACACCTTC

V gene: TRBV4-1
J gene: TRBJ1-1
clone size: once
D gene: TRBD1
CDR3 protein: CASRHRGQGNTEAFF
CDR3 DNA: TGCGCCAGCAGACACCGGGGACAGGGGAACACTGAAGCTTTCTTT

V gene: TRBV6-5
J gene: TRBJ1-3
clone size: .
D gene: .
CDR3 protein: CASSWGLSGNTIYF
CDR3 DNA: TGTGCCAGCAGTTGGGGACTTTCTGGAAACACCATATATTTT

V gene: TRBV12-5
J gene: TRBJ2-1
clone size: .
D gene: .
CDR3 protein: CASGPGRDKQFF
CDR3 DNA: TGTGCTAGTGGCCCTGGGCGGGATAAGCAGTTCTTC

V gene: TRBV6-5
J gene: TRBJ2-5
clone size: .
D gene: TRBD2
CDR3 protein: CASTGGGDQETQYF
CDR3 DNA: TGTGCCAGCACTGGTGGGGGGGACCAAGAGACCCAGTACTTC

V gene: TRBV5-4
J gene: TRBJ1-2
clone size: .
D gene: .
CDR3 protein: CASSPPGTPGYGYTF
CDR3 DNA: TGTGCCAGCAGCCCCCCCGGGACTCCGGGGTATGGCTACACCTTC

V gene: TRBV7-3
J gene: TRBJ1-4
clone size: .
D gene: TRBD1
CDR3 protein: CASSSGGTGAGEKLFF
CDR3 DNA: TGTGCCAGCAGCTCTGGCGGGACAGGGGCGGGTGAAAAACTGTTTTTT

V gene: TRBV11-2
J gene: TRBJ2-6
clone size: few
D gene: TRBD2
CDR3 protein: CASSIRGRDSGANVLTF
CDR3 DNA: TGTGCCAGCAGCATCAGAGGGAGGGACTCTGGGGCCAACGTCCTGACTTTC

V gene: TRBV4-3
J gene: TRBJ2-4
clone size: .
D gene: TRBD1
CDR3 protein: CASSQEQGGRNIQYF
CDR3 DNA: TGCGCCAGCAGCCAAGAACAAGGGGGCAGGAACATTCAGTACTTC

V gene: TRBV20-1
J gene: TRBJ2-7
clone size: .
D gene: .
CDR3 protein: CSALSSYEQYF
CDR3 DNA: TGCAGTGCTCTATCTTCCTACGAGCAGTACTTC

V gene: TRBV14
J gene: TRBJ1-6
clone size: .
D gene: .
CDR3 protein: CASSQDHIPGSYNSPLHF
CDR3 DNA: TGTGCCAGCAGCCAAGATCATATCCCCGGGTCCTATAATTCACCCCTCCACTTT

V gene: TRBV6-2/TRBV6-3
J gene: TRBJ1-2
clone size: .
D gene: .
CDR3 protein: CASSYSTAQPAYGYTF
CDR3 DNA: TGTGCCAGCAGTTACTCTACGGCACAGCCTGCGTATGGCTACACCTTC

V gene: TRBV4-1
J gene: TRBJ2-3
clone size: .
D gene: .
CDR3 protein: CASSQSPLAERTRDTQYF
CDR3 DNA: TGCGCCAGCAGCCAGTCTCCTTTAGCGGAGAGAACAAGAGATACGCAGTATTTT

V gene: TRBV5-4
J gene: TRBJ1-2
clone size: .
D gene: .
CDR3 protein: CASSLDQGNGYTF
CDR3 DNA: TGTGCCAGCAGCTTGGATCAGGGGAATGGCTACACCTTC

V gene: TRBV5-1
J gene: TRBJ1-1
clone size: .
D gene: TRBD1
CDR3 protein: CASSRDRLNTEAFF
CDR3 DNA: TGCGCCAGCAGCCGGGACAGATTGAACACTGAAGCTTTCTTT

V gene: TRBV23-1
J gene: TRBJ2-7
clone size: .
D gene: TRBD2
CDR3 protein: CASNQGGLAGVSSYEQYF
CDR3 DNA: TGCGCCAGCAACCAGGGTGGACTAGCGGGGGTGTCCTCCTACGAGCAGTACTTC

V gene: TRBV7-9
J gene: TRBJ2-4
clone size: .
D gene: TRBD1
CDR3 protein: CASSLGGTGIHIQYF
CDR3 DNA: TGTGCCAGCAGCTTAGGAGGGACAGGGATACACATTCAGTACTTC

V gene: TRBV7-8
J gene: TRBJ1-1
clone size: .
D gene: TRBD1
CDR3 protein: CASSSPPGQMNTEAFF
CDR3 DNA: TGTGCCAGCAGCTCACCCCCGGGACAGATGAACACTGAAGCTTTCTTT

V gene: TRBV7-3
J gene: TRBJ2-5
clone size: .
D gene: .
CDR3 protein: CASSLGLGETQYF
CDR3 DNA: TGTGCCAGCAGCTTAGGTCTAGGAGAGACCCAGTACTTC